Shown below are 4 T cell receptor beta chains from a single sample sequenced in a study of T-cell reconstitution after alpha-beta-depleted transplantation in children. Unique molecular identifiers tagged the TCRbeta library. MiXCR was run by TCRdb on the PCR reads, yielding one entry per CDR3 protein. The sample shows some 550,000 distinct CDR3 sequences, 23% of them seen only once. This specimen consisted of PBMCs, mostly from graft donor cells, obtained 360 days after TCRalphabeta/CD19-depleted stem cell transplant. These receptors came from a boy in the first two years of life who had a stem cell transplant for acute myeloid leukemia, so the T cells may come from the graft donor.

A few counts support this clonotype. The rearrangement joins TRBV20-1 to TRBJ1-5; D might be TRBD1 (5 bases). V dropped 3 bases and J dropped 0 bases, with 9 bases sitting between them. CDR3 length: 14 residues. Germline V gene lookup returns CDR1 DFQATT and CDR2 SNEGSKA (reference sequence). The CDR3 DNA reads TGCAGTGCTAGCGGGACCTATAGCAATCAGCCCCAGCATTTT. It specifies CSASGTYSNQPQHF.

J is TRBJ1-5 and V is TRBV19, with a tentative D call TRBD1 (6 bases). Germline loops: CDR1 LNHDA, CDR2 SQIVND (reference sequence). There are 17 residues in the CDR3. Trimming removed 9 bases at V and 0 bases at J, with 21 bases between. CDR3 loop: CASTRGGGHYSNQPQHF. The DNA of the CDR3 is TGTGCCAGCACCCGGGGCGGGGGCCATTATAGCAATCAGCCCCAGCATTTT.

This clonotype was seen many times. V usage is TRBV27 and J usage is TRBJ2-1; 11 bases are shared with TRBD1. The CDR3 is 16 residues long. With V trimmed by 0 bases and J by 7 bases, 5 bases remained unmatched. Germline V gene sequence: CDR1 MNHEY, CDR2 SMNVEV (reference sequence). CDR3 DNA: TGTGCCAGCAGTTTATCTGGACAGGGGGCGAAGAATGAGCAGTTCTTC. It encodes CASSLSGQGAKNEQFF.

The chain joins TRBV6-1 to TRBJ2-7; possibly TRBD2 for D (6 bases). Germline V gene lookup returns CDR1 MNHNS and CDR2 SASEGT. The germline V and J ends were trimmed by 6 bases and 6 bases, with 30 bases remaining between them. This CDR3 contains 18 residues. The CDR3 coding sequence is TGTGCCAGCAGCCCCCGGGGAGGCCGGTGGGTCCCCCGTCTCGAGCAGTACTTC. Its protein is CASSPRGGRWVPRLEQYF.